Sequencing of this T cell receptor beta chain was carried out in a study of T cells in Graves' hyperthyroidism and ophthalmopathy. Study-wide results and caveats: In validation, the model predicted ophthalmopathy. These predictions came a median 6.5 months before onset.

This clonotype was counted ten times or more. Antigen specificity is unknown. The investigators amplified TCR beta CDR3 regions from RNA transcripts. TCR CDR3 regions were first amplified by RT-PCR with HTBI primers. Via MiXCR, TCRdb re-called the multiplex PCR reads, giving one row per CDR3 protein. Here the sample spans 600,000 or so distinct CDR3 sequences, 15% to 20% being singletons. The CDR3 length is 15 residues. The V segment lost 1 base and the J segment 7 bases; nucleotides outside the gene matches: 6. The V gene's germline CDR1 is SGHNT and CDR2 YENEEA. The clonotype was recovered from a woman younger than 45 with Graves' hyperthyroidism. The J gene is TRBJ2-1, the V gene TRBV11-3; 8 nucleotides match TRBD1. What was sequenced was blood. The CDR3 protein is CASSLGGQDGNEQFF. In nucleotides, the CDR3 is TGTGCCAGCAGCTTAGGGGGACAGGATGGGAATGAGCAGTTCTTC.